This T cell receptor (beta chain) stems from a study of patients and donors after allogeneic stem cell transplantation. TCRdb reanalysed the RT-PCR reads using MiXCR and keeps one entry per CDR3 protein. The profile shows roughly 200,000 distinct CDR3 sequences, 38% of them singletons. V dropped 3 bases and J dropped 2; count of bases not matched to a gene: 4. The CDR3 loop spans 15 amino acids. The germline V gene has CDR1 SGHRS and CDR2 YFSETQ. This clonotype originated in a human donor who was either an allogeneic HSCT recipient or a stem cell or donor lymphocyte infusion donor (not recorded which). It is not recorded whose cells these are; they may come from a transplant donor. Sequenced input: blood, either unsorted or a sorted T cell fraction (not recorded which). The chain combines TRBV5-1 with TRBJ2-7, with 11 bases matching TRBD1. In DNA, the CDR3 is TGCGCCAGCAGCTCAGAGGGACAGGGGGCCTACGAGCAGTACTTC. Translated, it gives CASSSEGQGAYEQYF.